Presented here are 15 T cell receptor beta chains from one specimen sequenced in a study of PD-1 blockade in classical Hodgkin lymphoma (dated by TCRdb to about 2020). What this sample's time point label stands for: cycle 2 day 1 (C2D1) of nivolumab. All trial patients had relapsed after autologous stem cell transplantation, with cohorts A, B and C differing in prior brentuximab vedotin exposure. To prepare the library, the immunoSEQ multiplex PCR assay was applied. Drawn from immuneACCESS, this table holds only the in-frame rearrangements with V and J called that TCRdb kept. Clones are partly lost; checked studies trace under half to an unresolved V gene and leave the rest unexplained. The sample records 130,000 to 150,000 clones, around 84% of which are singletons. The ten largest clones add up to 7% to 9.5% of the sample. The material was peripheral blood mononuclear cells (PBMCs), obtained before the second cycle of nivolumab. Source of these receptors: a human donor with classical Hodgkin lymphoma.

The chain combines TRBV5-1 with TRBJ2-7; D is unresolved. Germline-derived CDR1 and CDR2 are SGHRS and YFSETQ. The CDR3 is 12 residues long. V lost 0 bases and J lost 5, with 6 bases in between. The CDR3 DNA is TGCGCCAGCAGCTTGGAATGGGACGAGCAGTACTTC. As protein: CASSLEWDEQYF.

This clone has a handful of counts. The chain's CDR3 is CASSPQDYIIEQFF. DNA of the CDR3: TGTGCCAGCAGTCCCCAGGACTATATCATTGAGCAGTTCTTC. The V gene is TRBV28, the J gene TRBJ2-1; D might be TRBD2 (6 bases). V was shortened by 5 bases and J by 9 bases, with 17 bases between the two germline ends. Germline-derived CDR1 and CDR2 are MDHEN and SYDVKM. The CDR3 covers 14 residues.

The chain has TRBV4-2 and TRBJ1-6, with 8 positions matching TRBD1. Germline CDR1 is LGHNA and CDR2 is YNFKEQ. CDR3 size: 15 residues. V gave up 0 bases and J gave up 7 bases; unmatched junction bases: 2. The CDR3 bases are TGTGCCAGCAGCCAAGAGGGACAGGTCAATTCACCCCTCCACTTT. Translated: CASSQEGQVNSPLHF.

This clone came up a few times. V gene TRBV10-3 combines with J gene TRBJ2-1; 11 nucleotides line up with TRBD2. The CDR3 has 16 residues. V lost 6 bases and J lost 5; bases outside the gene matches: 9. Looked up from germline, CDR1 is ENHRY and CDR2 is SYGVKD. The CDR3 nucleotides read TGTGCCATCAGGGGGGGTGGGACTAGCGGTCACAATGAGCAGTTCTTC. Translating it yields CAIRGGGTSGHNEQFF.

The V call is TRBV2, the J call TRBJ2-7, with D tentatively TRBD1 (5 bases). Germline V lookup: CDR1 SNHLY, CDR2 FYNNEI. The CDR3 spans 13 residues. The V gene lost 3 bases and the J gene lost 2 bases, with 8 bases spanning the gap. For the CDR3, the DNA is TGTGCCAGCAGTGAGGACAACGCCTACGAGCAGTACTTC. It yields the protein CASSEDNAYEQYF.

The chain combines TRBV19 with TRBJ2-5; 9 positions agree with TRBD2. Germline V gene data show CDR1 as LNHDA and CDR2 as SQIVND (reference sequence). Trimming took 4 bases from V and 4 from J; bases not matched to a gene: 7. CDR3 size: 15 residues. CDR3: CASSRLAEGGETQYF. CDR3 nucleotide sequence: TGTGCCAGTAGTAGACTAGCGGAGGGGGGAGAGACCCAGTACTTC.

The chain carries TRBV9 and TRBJ2-3; no firm D call. Trimming took 0 bases from V and 2 from J, leaving 13 bases between them. CDR3 size: 16 residues. Germline V lookup: CDR1 SGDLS, CDR2 YYNGEE. The CDR3 sequence is CASSVGHNQITDTQYF. The CDR3, as DNA: TGTGCCAGCAGCGTAGGTCACAACCAGATCACAGATACGCAGTATTTT.

A few counts support this clone. The rearrangement links TRBV7-9 to TRBJ1-6; 9 nucleotides align to TRBD1. Trimming removed 5 bases from V and 0 bases from J; junction bases left unmatched: 5. The CDR3 length is 17 residues. Looked up from germline, CDR1 is SEHNR and CDR2 is FQNEAQ (reference sequence). In nucleotides, the CDR3 is TGTGCCAGCAGCAAGGGGACAGGGAGCTCCTATAATTCACCCCTCCACTTT. It specifies CASSKGTGSSYNSPLHF.

J is TRBJ2-5 and V is TRBV10-3; D is unclear. The germline V gene encodes CDR1 ENHRY and CDR2 SYGVKD. V was pared by 0 bases and J by 5 bases, with 7 bases between. The CDR3 spans 13 residues. CDR3: CAISESALETQYF. In DNA, the CDR3 is TGTGCCATCAGTGAGTCGGCCTTGGAGACCCAGTACTTC.

The gene calls are TRBV10-3 and TRBJ2-7; TRBD1 matches at 11 bases. The CDR3 length is 15 residues. J gave up 5 bases and V 6 bases, and 9 bases lay outside the gene matches. Germline lookup yields CDR1 ENHRY and CDR2 SYGVKD. The CDR3 protein is CAISMVGQGADEQYF. Written as DNA, the CDR3 is TGTGCCATCAGCATGGTCGGACAGGGGGCCGACGAGCAGTACTTC.

The chain carries TRBV7-9 and TRBJ2-1; the D is unclear. Germline CDR1 and CDR2: SEHNR and FQNEAQ (reference sequence). V shed 4 bases and J shed 8 bases, with 6 bases lying between them. The CDR3 has 11 amino acids. CDR3 protein: CASSSEDEQFF. The CDR3 coding sequence is TGTGCCAGCAGCTCCGAGGATGAGCAGTTCTTC.

The V and J genes are TRBV11-2 and TRBJ2-4; D is tentatively TRBD1 or TRBD2 (5 bases each). Trimming cost V 3 bases and J 0 bases, with 18 bases left between them. Germline CDR1 is SGHAT and CDR2 is FQNNGV. CDR3 length: 18 residues. This CDR3 is CASSFRGLTDLAKNIQYF. The CDR3 DNA reads TGTGCCAGCAGCTTCCGGGGCCTTACGGACTTAGCCAAAAACATTCAGTACTTC.

The genes are TRBV5-6 and TRBJ2-5; 11 nucleotides agree with TRBD2. V lost 3 bases, J lost 2 bases, and 6 bases stayed unmatched. From germline, CDR1 is SGHDT and CDR2 YYEEEE. This CDR3 comprises 16 residues. The chain's CDR3 is CASSYLGLAGQETQYF. CDR3 coding DNA: TGTGCCAGCAGCTATCTCGGACTAGCGGGTCAAGAGACCCAGTACTTC.

The V call is TRBV10-3, the J call TRBJ2-1, with 13 bases aligning to TRBD2. Unmatched junction bases numbered 1, after V lost 4 bases and J lost 4 bases. The CDR3 has 15 amino acids. Germline V CDR1 and CDR2: ENHRY, SYGVKD. The CDR3 DNA follows: TGTGCCATCAGTGGGACTAGCGGGAGTTACAATGAGCAGTTCTTC. The encoded protein is CAISGTSGSYNEQFF.

The chain combines TRBV9 with TRBJ2-2; 7 bases are shared with TRBD2. V lost 4 bases and J lost 7; bases outside the gene matches: 10. The CDR3 has 15 amino acids. Germline loops: CDR1 SGDLS, CDR2 YYNGEE. The CDR3 loop reads CASSPSGGPGGELFF. The DNA for the CDR3 is TGTGCCAGCAGCCCGTCGGGAGGCCCCGGCGGGGAGCTGTTTTTT.